This T cell receptor (beta chain) was obtained from a study of control samples from healthy donors and cancer patients. Sequencing was performed with immunoSEQ multiplex PCR; in TCRdb, only in-frame clones are kept and a portion is missing. The top ten clones hold 2.6% of a sample with some 110,000 clones, nearly 95% of them seen once. The clonotype originates from a young man in good health. The sequenced material came from blood.

The CDR3 bases are TGTGCCAGTAGTGCCTACGGGAATAGCAATCAGCCCCAGCATTTT. This sequence encodes CASSAYGNSNQPQHF. This chain links TRBV19 with TRBJ1-5; D uncertain. Germline V gene lookup returns CDR1 LNHDA and CDR2 SQIVND (reference sequence). Trimming left V 5 bases short and J 0 bases short, with 11 bases between. The CDR3 has 15 amino acids. The entire variable domain, with the rest obtained from reference TRBV19 and TRBJ1-5, is as follows: DGGITQSPKYLFRKEGQNVTLSCEQNLNHDAMYWYRQDPGQGLRLIYYSQIVNDFQKGDIAEGYSVSREKKESFPLTVTSAQKNPTAFYLCASSAYGNSNQPQHFGDGTRLSIL.